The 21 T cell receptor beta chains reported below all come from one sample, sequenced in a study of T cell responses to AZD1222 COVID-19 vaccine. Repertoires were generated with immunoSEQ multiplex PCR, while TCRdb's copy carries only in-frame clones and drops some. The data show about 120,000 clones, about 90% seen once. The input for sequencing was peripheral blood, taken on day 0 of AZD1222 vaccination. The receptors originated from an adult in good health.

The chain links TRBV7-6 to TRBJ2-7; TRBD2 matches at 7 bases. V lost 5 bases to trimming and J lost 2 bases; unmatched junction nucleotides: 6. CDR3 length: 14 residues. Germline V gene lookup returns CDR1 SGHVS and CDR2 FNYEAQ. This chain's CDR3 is CASSPQGGTYEQYF. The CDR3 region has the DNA TGTGCCAGCAGCCCCCAGGGAGGGACCTACGAGCAGTACTTC.

This CDR3 is CSANYNEQFF. The CDR3 bases are TGCAGTGCTAATTACAATGAGCAGTTCTTC. The rearrangement joins TRBV20-1 to TRBJ2-1; D unresolved. The CDR3 runs to 10 residues. Germline V gene sequence: CDR1 DFQATT, CDR2 SNEGSKA (reference sequence). Trimming removed 4 bases at V and 4 bases at J, with 2 bases between.

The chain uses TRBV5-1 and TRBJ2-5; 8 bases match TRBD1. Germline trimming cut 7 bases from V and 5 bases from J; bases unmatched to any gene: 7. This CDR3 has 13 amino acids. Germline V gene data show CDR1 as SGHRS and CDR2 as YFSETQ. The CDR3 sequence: CASAGQGQETQYF. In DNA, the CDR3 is TGCGCCAGCGCCGGACAGGGACAGGAGACCCAGTACTTC.

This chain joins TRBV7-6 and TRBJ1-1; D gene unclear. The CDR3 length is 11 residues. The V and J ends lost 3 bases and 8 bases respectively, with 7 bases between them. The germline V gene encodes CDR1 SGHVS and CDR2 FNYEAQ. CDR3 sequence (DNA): TGTGCCAGCAGCTTTGAGACAGAAGCTTTCTTT. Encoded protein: CASSFETEAFF.

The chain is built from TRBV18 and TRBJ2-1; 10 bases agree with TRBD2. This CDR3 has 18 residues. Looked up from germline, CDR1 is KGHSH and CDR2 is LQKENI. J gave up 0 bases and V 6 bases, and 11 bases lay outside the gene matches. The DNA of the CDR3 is TGTGCCAGCTCCCTCGGAAGTAGCGGGGGGAGCTCCTACAATGAGCAGTTCTTC. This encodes CASSLGSSGGSSYNEQFF. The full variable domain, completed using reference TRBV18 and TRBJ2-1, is NAGVMQNPRHLVRRRGQEARLRCSPMKGHSHVYWYRQLPEEGLKFMVYLQKENIIDESGMPKERFSAEFPKEGPSILRIQQVVRGDSAAYFCASSLGSSGGSSYNEQFFGPGTRLTVL.

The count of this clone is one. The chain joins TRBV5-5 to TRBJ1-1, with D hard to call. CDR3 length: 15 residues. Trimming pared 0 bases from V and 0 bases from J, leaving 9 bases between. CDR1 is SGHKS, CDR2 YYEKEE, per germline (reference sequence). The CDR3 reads CASSLEGLMNTEAFF. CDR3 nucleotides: TGTGCCAGCAGCTTGGAGGGATTGATGAACACTGAAGCTTTCTTT.

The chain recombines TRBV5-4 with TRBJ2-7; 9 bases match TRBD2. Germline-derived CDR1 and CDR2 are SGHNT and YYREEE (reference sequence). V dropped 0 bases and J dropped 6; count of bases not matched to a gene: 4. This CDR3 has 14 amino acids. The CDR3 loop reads CASSLEAGGGEQYF. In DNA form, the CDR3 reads TGTGCCAGCAGCTTGGAGGCGGGAGGGGGCGAGCAGTACTTC.

The chain's CDR3 is CASSYGGNQPQHF. CDR3 bases: TGTGCCAGCAGTTACGGCGGGAATCAGCCCCAGCATTTT. The chain couples TRBV6-2 or TRBV6-3 to TRBJ1-5; D is ambiguous. This CDR3 contains 13 residues. Germline CDR1 MNHEY, CDR2 SVGEGT. Trimming removed 2 bases from V and 4 bases from J, with 6 bases in between.

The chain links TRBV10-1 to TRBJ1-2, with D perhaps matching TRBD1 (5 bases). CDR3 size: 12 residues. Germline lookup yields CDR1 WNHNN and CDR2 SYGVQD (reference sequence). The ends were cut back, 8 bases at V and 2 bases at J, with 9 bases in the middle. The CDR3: CASGDGNYGYTF. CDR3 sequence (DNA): TGCGCCAGCGGGGACGGGAACTATGGCTACACCTTC.

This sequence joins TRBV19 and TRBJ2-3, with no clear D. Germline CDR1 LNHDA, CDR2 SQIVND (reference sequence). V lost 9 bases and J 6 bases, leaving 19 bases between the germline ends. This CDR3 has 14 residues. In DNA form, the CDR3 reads TGTGCCAGACGATACAAGGACCACACTGATACGCAGTATTTT. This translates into CARRYKDHTDTQYF.

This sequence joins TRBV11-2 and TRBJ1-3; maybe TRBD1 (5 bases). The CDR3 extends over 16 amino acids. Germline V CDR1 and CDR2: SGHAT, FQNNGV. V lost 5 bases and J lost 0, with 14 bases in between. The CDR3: CASSPTGGGSGNTIYF. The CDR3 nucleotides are TGTGCCAGCAGCCCCACCGGGGGGGGCTCTGGAAACACCATATATTTT.

The chain's CDR3 is CAWSQAASSYNEQFF. The CDR3 nucleotides are TGTGCCTGGAGTCAAGCGGCTAGCTCCTACAATGAGCAGTTCTTC. V gene TRBV30 combines with J gene TRBJ2-1; tentative D call: TRBD2 (5 bases). The CDR3 length is 15 residues. Germline CDR1 GTSNPN, CDR2 SVGIG (reference sequence). V dropped 2 bases and J dropped 0 bases, with 11 bases sitting between them.

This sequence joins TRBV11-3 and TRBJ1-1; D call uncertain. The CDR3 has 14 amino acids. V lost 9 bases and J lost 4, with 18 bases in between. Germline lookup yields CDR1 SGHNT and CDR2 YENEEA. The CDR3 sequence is CASYTLGSGTEAFF. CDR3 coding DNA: TGTGCCAGTTACACTTTGGGGAGTGGCACTGAAGCTTTCTTT.

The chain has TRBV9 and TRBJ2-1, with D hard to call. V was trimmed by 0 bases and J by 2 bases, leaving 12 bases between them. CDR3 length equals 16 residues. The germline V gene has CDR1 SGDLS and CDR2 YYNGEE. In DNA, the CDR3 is TGTGCCAGCAGCGTAGATCCCCCGGGTACCTACAATGAGCAGTTCTTC. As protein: CASSVDPPGTYNEQFF.

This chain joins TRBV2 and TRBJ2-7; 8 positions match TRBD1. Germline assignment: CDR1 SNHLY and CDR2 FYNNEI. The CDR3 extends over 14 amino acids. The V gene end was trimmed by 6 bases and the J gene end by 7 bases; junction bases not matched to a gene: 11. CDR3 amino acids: CASSETGAKLEQYF. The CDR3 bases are TGTGCCAGCAGCGAGACAGGGGCCAAGCTTGAGCAGTACTTC.

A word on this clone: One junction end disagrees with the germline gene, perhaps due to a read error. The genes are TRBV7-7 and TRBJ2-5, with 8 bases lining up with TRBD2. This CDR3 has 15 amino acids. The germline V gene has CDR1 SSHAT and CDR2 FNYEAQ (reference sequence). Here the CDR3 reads CASSAGRGYQETQYF. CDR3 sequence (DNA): TGTGCTAGCAGCGCCGGGAGGGGGTACCAAGAGACCCAGTACTTC.

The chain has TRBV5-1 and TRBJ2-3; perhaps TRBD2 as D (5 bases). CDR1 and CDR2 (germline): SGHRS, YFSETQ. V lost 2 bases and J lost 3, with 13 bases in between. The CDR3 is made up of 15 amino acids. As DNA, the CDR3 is TGCGCCAGCAGCTTCACCGGGGTGGGGACAGATACGCAGTATTTT. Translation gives CASSFTGVGTDTQYF.

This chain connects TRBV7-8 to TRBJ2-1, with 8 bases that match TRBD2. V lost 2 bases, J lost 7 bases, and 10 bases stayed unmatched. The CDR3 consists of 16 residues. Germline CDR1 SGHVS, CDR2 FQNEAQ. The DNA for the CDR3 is TGTGCCAGCAGCTTAAGGTCGGCGGGAGGTAATAATGAGCAGTTCTTC. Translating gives CASSLRSAGGNNEQFF.

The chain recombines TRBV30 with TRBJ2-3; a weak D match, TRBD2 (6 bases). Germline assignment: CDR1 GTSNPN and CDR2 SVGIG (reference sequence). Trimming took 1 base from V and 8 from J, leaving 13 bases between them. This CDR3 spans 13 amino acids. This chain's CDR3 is CAWSALLAGTQYF. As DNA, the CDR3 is TGTGCCTGGAGTGCCCTACTAGCTGGTACGCAGTATTTT.

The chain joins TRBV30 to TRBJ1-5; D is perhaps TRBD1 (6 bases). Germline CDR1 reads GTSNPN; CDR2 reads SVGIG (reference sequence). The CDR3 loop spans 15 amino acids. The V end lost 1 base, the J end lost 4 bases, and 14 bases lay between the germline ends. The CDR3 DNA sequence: TGTGCCTGGAGTGCCCCGACAGGCGCGAATCAGCCCCAGCATTTT. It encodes CAWSAPTGANQPQHF.

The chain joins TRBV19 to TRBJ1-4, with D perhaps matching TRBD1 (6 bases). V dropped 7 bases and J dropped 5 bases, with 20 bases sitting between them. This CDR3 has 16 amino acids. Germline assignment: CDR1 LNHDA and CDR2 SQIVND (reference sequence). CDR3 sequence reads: CASTRLVGGANEKLFF. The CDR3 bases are TGTGCCAGTACAAGACTTGTTGGGGGGGCGAATGAAAAACTGTTTTTT.